These T cell receptor beta chains were read from a single sample in a study of T cells in Graves' hyperthyroidism and ophthalmopathy. TCRdb called the multiplex PCR reads again in MiXCR, with one record for every CDR3 protein. The sample lists some 560,000 distinct CDR3 sequences, approximately 15% occurring once. Sequencing used blood. The source is a woman between 25 and 40 years old with Graves' hyperthyroidism. CDR3s include the opening cysteine and the closing phenylalanine or tryptophan. Fields, in order: V gene, J gene, clone size, D gene, CDR3 DNA, CDR3 protein. A D gene is named only where the DNA matches it firmly. Expanded clones get a size class; other rows say once, few or many, or leave the size out.

v_gene: TRBV10-2; j_gene: TRBJ2-1; abundance: few; d_gene: -; CDR3nt: TGCGCCAGCAGTGATTTACGAGCGTCATACAATGAGCAGTTCTTC; CDR3aa: CASSDLRASYNEQFF
v_gene: TRBV27; j_gene: TRBJ2-1; abundance: few; d_gene: TRBD2; CDR3nt: TGTGCCAGCAGTTCTCTAGCGGGAGAAATGTATGAGCAGTTCTTC; CDR3aa: CASSSLAGEMYEQFF
v_gene: TRBV28; j_gene: TRBJ1-3; abundance: -; d_gene: -; CDR3nt: TGTGCCAGCAGTTCCTCAGGGACGAGCTCTGGAAACACCATATATTTT; CDR3aa: CASSSSGTSSGNTIYF
v_gene: TRBV3-1; j_gene: TRBJ2-2; abundance: -; d_gene: -; CDR3nt: TGTGCCAGCAGCCAAGAGGAGAACACCGGGGAGCTGTTTTTT; CDR3aa: CASSQEENTGELFF
v_gene: TRBV19; j_gene: TRBJ2-3; abundance: once; d_gene: TRBD2; CDR3nt: TGTGCCAGTAGTATAGGGACTAGCGCCACAGATACGCAGTATTTT; CDR3aa: CASSIGTSATDTQYF
v_gene: TRBV11-2; j_gene: TRBJ2-1; abundance: many; d_gene: TRBD1; CDR3nt: TGTGCCAGCCGACGACCGGGACAGGGGAACAATGAGCAGTTCTTC; CDR3aa: CASRRPGQGNNEQFF
v_gene: TRBV6-4; j_gene: TRBJ2-3; abundance: few; d_gene: TRBD2; CDR3nt: TGTGCCAGCAGTGACCATCGGGACTACAACACAGATACGCAGTATTTT; CDR3aa: CASSDHRDYNTDTQYF
v_gene: TRBV11-3; j_gene: TRBJ2-1; abundance: many; d_gene: TRBD2; CDR3nt: TGTGCCAGCAGCCTAAAGGGTGGGTTTGGACTAGCGGGAGCTCATGAGCAGTTCTTC; CDR3aa: CASSLKGGFGLAGAHEQFF
v_gene: TRBV20-1; j_gene: TRBJ2-2; abundance: many; d_gene: TRBD2; CDR3nt: TGCAGTGAGGGGGGAGCGGGAGTGTCGCCCGGGGAGCTGTTTTTT; CDR3aa: CSEGGAGVSPGELFF
v_gene: TRBV27; j_gene: TRBJ2-2; abundance: few; d_gene: -; CDR3nt: TGTGCCAGCCCCCCCGACCTAGAAGATACCGGGGAGCTGTTTTTT; CDR3aa: CASPPDLEDTGELFF
v_gene: TRBV6-2/TRBV6-3; j_gene: TRBJ2-2; abundance: -; d_gene: TRBD2; CDR3nt: TGTGCCAGCAGCCACCCAGCGGGACCGAACACCGGGGAGCTGTTTTTT; CDR3aa: CASSHPAGPNTGELFF
v_gene: TRBV4-1; j_gene: TRBJ2-1; abundance: many; d_gene: -; CDR3nt: TGCGCCAGCAGCCAATTAGCTTGGCCTAGCGAGTACAATGAGCAGTTCTTC; CDR3aa: CASSQLAWPSEYNEQFF
v_gene: TRBV5-5; j_gene: TRBJ1-5; abundance: many; d_gene: -; CDR3nt: TGTGCCAGCAGCCGCTTAGGCGGCAATCAGCCCCAGCATTTT; CDR3aa: CASSRLGGNQPQHF
v_gene: TRBV27; j_gene: TRBJ1-4; abundance: many; d_gene: TRBD1; CDR3nt: TGTGCCAGCAGTCTACAGGGGGCTTGGAATGAAAAACTGTTTTTT; CDR3aa: CASSLQGAWNEKLFF
v_gene: TRBV6-1; j_gene: TRBJ2-7; abundance: many; d_gene: TRBD1; CDR3nt: TGTGCCAGCAGTCACGGACAGGGGATAAACTACGAGCAGTACTTC; CDR3aa: CASSHGQGINYEQYF
v_gene: TRBV11-2; j_gene: TRBJ2-3; abundance: -; d_gene: -; CDR3nt: TGCGCCAGCAGCCAATTTTATAGAGATACGCAGTATTTT; CDR3aa: CASSQFYRDTQYF
v_gene: TRBV3-1; j_gene: TRBJ2-1; abundance: few; d_gene: -; CDR3nt: TGTGCCAGCAGCCAAGCGGCGGGGAATGAGCAGTTCTTC; CDR3aa: CASSQAAGNEQFF
v_gene: TRBV4-1; j_gene: TRBJ2-7; abundance: few; d_gene: TRBD2; CDR3nt: TGCGCCAGCAGCCAAGGGTTAGGGGAGGGGTGGGAGCAGTACTTC; CDR3aa: CASSQGLGEGWEQYF
v_gene: TRBV7-9; j_gene: TRBJ2-2; abundance: few; d_gene: TRBD1; CDR3nt: TGTGCCAGCAGCGCAACCGGACAGGGTATTGCCGGGGAGCTGTTTTTT; CDR3aa: CASSATGQGIAGELFF
v_gene: TRBV27; j_gene: TRBJ2-7; abundance: many; d_gene: -; CDR3nt: TGTGCCAGCAGTGATTCAGGGGGGGAGGTTTTATACGAGCAGTACTTC; CDR3aa: CASSDSGGEVLYEQYF
v_gene: TRBV7-2; j_gene: TRBJ2-7; abundance: many; d_gene: -; CDR3nt: TGTGCCAGCAGCAAAAGTCGCCCCCCCACCTACAAGCAGTACTTC; CDR3aa: CASSKSRPPTYKQYF
v_gene: TRBV20-1; j_gene: TRBJ1-1; abundance: many; d_gene: -; CDR3nt: TGCAGTGCTACAGGGTGGGGTGGGAGCTACACTGAAGCTTTCTTT; CDR3aa: CSATGWGGSYTEAFF